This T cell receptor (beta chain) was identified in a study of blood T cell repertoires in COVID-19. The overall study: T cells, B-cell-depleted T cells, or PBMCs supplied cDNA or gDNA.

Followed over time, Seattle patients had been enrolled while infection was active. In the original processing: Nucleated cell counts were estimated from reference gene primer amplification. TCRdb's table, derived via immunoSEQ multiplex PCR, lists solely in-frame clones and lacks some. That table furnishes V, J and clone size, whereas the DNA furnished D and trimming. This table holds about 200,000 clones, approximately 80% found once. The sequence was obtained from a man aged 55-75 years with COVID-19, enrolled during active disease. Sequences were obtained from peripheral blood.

CDR3 DNA: TGCGCCAGCAGGGAAGGGACAGCATGGGGAAACACCATATATTTT. This translates into CASREGTAWGNTIYF. The gene calls are TRBV5-1 and TRBJ1-3; 7 bases fit TRBD1. The CDR3 spans 15 residues. Germline CDR1 reads SGHRS; CDR2 reads YFSETQ. Trimming took 5 bases from V and 4 from J; bases not matched to a gene: 9.